This T cell receptor beta chain was sequenced for a study of blood T cell repertoires in COVID-19. In the study overall: Whether acute or convalescent, the COVID-19 samples came from the United States, Italy and Spain. The cDNA or gDNA used as material had been derived from T cells, B-cell-depleted T cells, or PBMCs.

Original methodology: Researchers report that nucleated cell counts were estimated from reference gene primer amplification. Only in-frame clones appear in the TCRdb table, and some are missing; sequencing was by immunoSEQ multiplex PCR. D and trimming were read from the DNA, whereas the V and J calls and clone size are those reported in that table. Altogether about 130,000 clones are present, about 70% being singletons, with the ten largest covering approximately 5.9%. The germline CDR1 and CDR2 sequences are MNHEY and SMNVEV (reference sequence). This CDR3 has 14 amino acids. Trimming took 7 bases from V and 4 from J, leaving 14 bases between them. A Seattle source enrolled patients during active infection and followed them longitudinally.

This clonotype was sampled from an elderly man with COVID-19, enrolled during active disease. This sequence joins TRBV27 and TRBJ2-4; D is perhaps TRBD1 (6 bases). The sample comprised peripheral blood. The CDR3 DNA reads as TGTGCCAGCACCATGACAGGTGCAAAAAACATTCAGTACTTC. The encoded protein is CASTMTGAKNIQYF.